This T cell receptor beta chain was captured by sequencing in a study of shared clonotypes between healthy human individuals. Donors had no recently reported acute infections or vaccinations and were HIV-negative. Germline lookup yields CDR1 MDHEN and CDR2 SYDVKM. This CDR3 is built from 15 residues. Trimming removed 6 bases from V and 0 bases from J; junction bases left unmatched: 5. Generated by immunoSEQ multiplex PCR, the TCRdb table keeps only in-frame clones and is missing some. The table has about 560,000 clones, around 78% seen once. The receptor was isolated from a woman in her forties in good health. Some clones in this sample may be carry-over from other donors' samples. The chain uses TRBV28 and TRBJ1-5; TRBD1 agrees at 7 bases. Sequencing was done on a sample of PBMCs. The CDR3 protein is CASRQQGFSNQPQHF. The CDR3 nucleotides read TGTGCCAGCAGGCAACAGGGGTTTAGCAATCAGCCCCAGCATTTT.